This T cell receptor (beta chain) was obtained from a study of primary melanoma T cells and metastatic recurrence. Looking at the study overall: These T2 to T4 primary melanomas had thickness greater than 1 mm. Whole-study results and caveats: Suggested, not shown: primary melanomas can contain effective antitumor T cells.

As to this clone: Its antigen is not known.

Germline values: CDR1 MDHEN, CDR2 SYDVKM. The CDR3 spans 12 residues. The junction had 2 bases not matched to a gene; V was cut back by 4 bases and J by 8 bases. TCRdb's copy holds only in-frame clones and misses some; the assay was immunoSEQ multiplex PCR. The profile shows 250 to 300 clones, around 68% of them singletons. This chain connects TRBV28 to TRBJ1-1, with 9 positions matching TRBD1. Sequenced sample: melanoma tumor tissue. The clonotype originates from a human donor with melanoma. DNA of the CDR3: TGTGCCAGCAGTTGGGGACAGGGCGAAGCTTTCTTT. Protein sequence: CASSWGQGEAFF.